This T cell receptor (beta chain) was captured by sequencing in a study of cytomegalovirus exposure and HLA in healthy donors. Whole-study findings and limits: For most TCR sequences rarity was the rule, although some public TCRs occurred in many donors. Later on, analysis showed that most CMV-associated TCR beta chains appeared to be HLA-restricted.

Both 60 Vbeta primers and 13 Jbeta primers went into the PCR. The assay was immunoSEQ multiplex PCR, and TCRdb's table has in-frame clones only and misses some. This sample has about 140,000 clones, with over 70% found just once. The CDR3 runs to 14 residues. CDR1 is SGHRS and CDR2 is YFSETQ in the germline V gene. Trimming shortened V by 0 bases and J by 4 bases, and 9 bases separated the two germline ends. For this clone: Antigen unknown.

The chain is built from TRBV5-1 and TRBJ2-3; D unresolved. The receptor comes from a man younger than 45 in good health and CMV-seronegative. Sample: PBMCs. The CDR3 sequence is CASSLGSVADTQYF. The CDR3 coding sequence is TGCGCCAGCAGCTTGGGTAGTGTGGCAGATACGCAGTATTTT.